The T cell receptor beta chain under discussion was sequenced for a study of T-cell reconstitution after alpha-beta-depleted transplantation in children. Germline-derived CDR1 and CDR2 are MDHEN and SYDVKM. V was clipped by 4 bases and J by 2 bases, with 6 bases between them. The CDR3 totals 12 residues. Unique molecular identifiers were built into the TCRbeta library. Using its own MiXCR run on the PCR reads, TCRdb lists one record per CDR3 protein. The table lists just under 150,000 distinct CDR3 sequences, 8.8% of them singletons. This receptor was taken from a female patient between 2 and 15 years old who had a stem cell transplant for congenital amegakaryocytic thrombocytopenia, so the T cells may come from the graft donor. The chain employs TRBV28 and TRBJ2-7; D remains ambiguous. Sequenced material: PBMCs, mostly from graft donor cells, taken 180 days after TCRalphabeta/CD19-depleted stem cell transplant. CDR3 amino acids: CASSWSPYEQYF. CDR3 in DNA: TGTGCCAGCAGTTGGTCCCCCTACGAGCAGTACTTC.